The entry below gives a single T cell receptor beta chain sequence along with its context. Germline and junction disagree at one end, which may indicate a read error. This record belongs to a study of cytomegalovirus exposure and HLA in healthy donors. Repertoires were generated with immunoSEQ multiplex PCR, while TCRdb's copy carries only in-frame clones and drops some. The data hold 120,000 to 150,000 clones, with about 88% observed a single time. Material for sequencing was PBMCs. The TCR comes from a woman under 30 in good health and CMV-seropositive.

The CDR3 reads CASNPDRDRPTYF. In DNA, the CDR3 is TGTGCCAGCAACCCTGACAGGGACCGCCCTACTTACTTC. This chain uses TRBV6-5 with TRBJ1-2; 7 nucleotides line up with TRBD1. The CDR3 totals 13 residues. Germline CDR1 reads MNHEY; CDR2 reads SVGAGI.